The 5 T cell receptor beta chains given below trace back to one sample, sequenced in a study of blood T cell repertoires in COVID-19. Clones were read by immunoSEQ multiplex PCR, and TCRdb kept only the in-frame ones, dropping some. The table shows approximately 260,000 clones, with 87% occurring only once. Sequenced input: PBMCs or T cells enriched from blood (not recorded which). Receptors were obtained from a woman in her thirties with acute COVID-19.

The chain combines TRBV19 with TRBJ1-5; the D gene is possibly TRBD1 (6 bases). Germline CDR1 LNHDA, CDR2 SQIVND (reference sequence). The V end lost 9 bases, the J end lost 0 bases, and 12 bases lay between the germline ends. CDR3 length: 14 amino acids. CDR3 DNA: TGTGCCAGCGGCCGGGACATTAGCAATCAGCCCCAGCATTTT. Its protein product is CASGRDISNQPQHF.

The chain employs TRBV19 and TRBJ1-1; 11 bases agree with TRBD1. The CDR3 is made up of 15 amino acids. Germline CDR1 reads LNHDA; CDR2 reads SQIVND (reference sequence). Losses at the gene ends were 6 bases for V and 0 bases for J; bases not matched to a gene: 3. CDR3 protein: CASSGQGAMNTEAFF. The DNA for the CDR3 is TGTGCCAGTAGCGGACAGGGGGCTATGAACACTGAAGCTTTCTTT. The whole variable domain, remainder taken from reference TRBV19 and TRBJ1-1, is DGGITQSPKYLFRKEGQNVTLSCEQNLNHDAMYWYRQDPGQGLRLIYYSQIVNDFQKGDIAEGYSVSREKKESFPLTVTSAQKNPTAFYLCASSGQGAMNTEAFFGQGTRLTVV.

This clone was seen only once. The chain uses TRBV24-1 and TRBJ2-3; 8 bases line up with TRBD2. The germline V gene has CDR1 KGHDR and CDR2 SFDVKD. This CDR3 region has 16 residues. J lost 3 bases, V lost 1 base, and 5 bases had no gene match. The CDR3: CATSDFGSGGTDTQYF. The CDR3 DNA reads TGTGCCACCAGTGATTTCGGGTCGGGGGGGACAGATACGCAGTATTTT.

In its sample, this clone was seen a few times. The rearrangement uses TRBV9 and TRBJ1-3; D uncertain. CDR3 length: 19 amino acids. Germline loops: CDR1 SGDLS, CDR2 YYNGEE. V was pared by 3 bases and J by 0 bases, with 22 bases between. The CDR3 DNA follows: TGTGCCAGCAGCGGAGTAGGGAGTGGAGGTCCCGACTCTGGAAACACCATATATTTT. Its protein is CASSGVGSGGPDSGNTIYF.

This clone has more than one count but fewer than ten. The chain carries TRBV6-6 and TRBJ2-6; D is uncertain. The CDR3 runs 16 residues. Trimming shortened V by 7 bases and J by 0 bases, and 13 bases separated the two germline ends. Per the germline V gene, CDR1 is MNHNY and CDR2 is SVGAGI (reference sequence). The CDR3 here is CASNGSPSSGANVLTF. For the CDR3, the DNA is TGTGCCAGCAATGGATCCCCCTCCTCTGGGGCCAACGTCCTGACTTTC.